One and the same sample provided the 25 T cell receptor beta chains below, sequenced in a study of response to subunit inactivated influenza vaccine. TCRdb re-analysed the RT-PCR reads in MiXCR, keeping a single row per CDR3 protein. The sample contains hundreds of thousands of distinct CDR3 sequences, approximately 10% of which appear only once. This material consisted of PBMCs from blood, taken on the day of vaccination. These receptors all come from a man aged 45-65 years who received an inactivated influenza vaccine.

The chain carries TRBV29-1 and TRBJ2-1, with D unclear. The CDR3 spans 16 residues. Germline CDR1 SQVTM, CDR2 ANQGSEA. The V gene lost 3 bases and the J gene lost 0 bases, with 15 bases spanning the gap. Written as DNA, the CDR3 is TGCAGCGTTGATGCCCCCGGCCAGCCCTCCTACAATGAGCAGTTCTTC. Translating it yields CSVDAPGQPSYNEQFF.

The chain joins TRBV4-2 to TRBJ1-1; D ambiguous. Trimming left V 0 bases short and J 0 bases short, with 14 bases between. CDR1 and CDR2 (germline): LGHNA, YNFKEQ. The CDR3 extends over 17 amino acids. CDR3 sequence: CASSQDEQLDMNTEAFF. The CDR3 coding sequence is TGTGCCAGCAGCCAAGATGAACAGTTAGACATGAACACTGAAGCTTTCTTT.

This clonotype was recorded a few times. V gene TRBV18 combines with J gene TRBJ2-1, with D possibly matching TRBD1 (6 bases). This CDR3 is built from 17 residues. Germline lookup yields CDR1 KGHSH and CDR2 LQKENI. V was clipped by 0 bases and J by 3 bases, with 15 bases between them. CDR3 residues: CASSPPGMGALYNEQFF. CDR3 DNA sequence: TGTGCCAGCTCACCACCTGGAATGGGGGCGCTCTACAATGAGCAGTTCTTC.

The chain carries TRBV4-3 and TRBJ2-7, with TRBD1 as a possible D gene (6 bases). The V and J ends lost 3 bases and 3 bases respectively, with 9 bases between them. The CDR3 covers 13 residues. Per germline, CDR1 LGHNA and CDR2 YSLEER. The CDR3 spells CASSQKGGYEQYF. Written as DNA, the CDR3 is TGCGCCAGCAGCCAGAAAGGGGGCTACGAGCAGTACTTC.

CDR3 nucleotide sequence: TGCGCCAGCAGCGGTACGGTCGCCCGCAACATTCAGTACTTC. Amino acid sequence: CASSGTVARNIQYF. The chain employs TRBV5-1 and TRBJ2-4; D uncertain. This CDR3 spans 14 amino acids. Germline V CDR1 and CDR2: SGHRS, YFSETQ. The V end was cut by 4 bases, the J end by 7 bases, with 15 bases between.

This clonotype was counted at least ten times. The chain carries TRBV12-3 or TRBV12-4 and TRBJ1-5; D gene ambiguous. The V and J ends lost 5 bases and 5 bases respectively, with 10 bases between them. The CDR3 sequence is 13 residues long. As DNA, the CDR3 is TGTGCCAGCAGTGAGACATCTTATCAGCCCCAGCATTTT. Amino acids: CASSETSYQPQHF.

This clonotype was counted between two and nine times. This rearrangement joins TRBV7-9 to TRBJ2-2, with no clear D. The germline CDR1 and CDR2 sequences are SEHNR and FQNEAQ (reference sequence). Deletions cut 0 bases from V and 7 bases from J, with 3 bases between. There are 12 residues in the CDR3. The CDR3 coding sequence is TGTGCCAGCAGCTTAGCGCGCGGGGAGCTGTTTTTT. This translates into CASSLARGELFF.

This clonotype appeared a few times. The genes are TRBV7-9 and TRBJ2-7, with TRBD1 matching 9 bases. CDR1 is SEHNR and CDR2 is FQNEAQ in the germline V gene (reference sequence). V lost 6 bases to trimming and J lost 5 bases; unmatched junction nucleotides: 8. This CDR3 contains 14 residues. The CDR3 nucleotides read TGTGCCAGCAGTCCTCGGGACAGGGCGAACGAGCAGTACTTC. Translated, it gives CASSPRDRANEQYF.

This clonotype was counted only a few times. The V and J genes are TRBV7-2 and TRBJ1-2; TRBD1 matches at 7 bases. The CDR3 spans 14 residues. Germline V gene lookup returns CDR1 SGHTA and CDR2 FQGNSA. V lost 5 bases and J lost 8; bases outside the gene matches: 11. The CDR3 protein is CASSVLRQGGGYTF. CDR3 DNA: TGTGCCAGCAGCGTACTGAGACAGGGTGGCGGCTACACCTTC.

The rearrangement links TRBV29-1 to TRBJ2-1, with a weak D call TRBD2 (7 bases). CDR1 is SQVTM and CDR2 is ANQGSEA in the germline V gene. V was clipped by 7 bases and J by 10 bases, with 14 bases between them. CDR3 length: 11 residues. The CDR3 bases are TGCAGCGCTGGGGGGGGCTTGGAGCAGTTCTTC. Amino acid sequence: CSAGGGLEQFF.

J is TRBJ2-5 and V is TRBV6-5; a possible D gene is TRBD2 (6 bases). Germline V gene lookup returns CDR1 MNHEY and CDR2 SVGAGI. Trimming removed 4 bases at V and 5 bases at J, with 14 bases between. The CDR3 has 14 amino acids. The CDR3 reads CASSSMTSWETQYF. DNA of the CDR3: TGTGCCAGCAGTTCCATGACTAGTTGGGAGACCCAGTACTTC.

The gene calls are TRBV5-1 and TRBJ2-1; D may match TRBD1 or TRBD2 (5 bases each). V was pared by 0 bases and J by 2 bases, with 9 bases between. This CDR3 has 15 amino acids. CDR1 SGHRS and CDR2 YFSETQ come from the germline V gene. CDR3 sequence reads: CASSLDGGTYNEQFF. The CDR3 nucleotides read TGCGCCAGCAGCTTGGATGGGGGAACCTACAATGAGCAGTTCTTC. The whole variable domain, remainder taken from reference TRBV5-1 and TRBJ2-1, is KAGVTQTPRYLIKTRGQQVTLSCSPISGHRSVSWYQQTPGQGLQFLFEYFSETQRNKGNFPGRFSGRQFSNSRSEMNVSTLELGDSALYLCASSLDGGTYNEQFFGPGTRLTVL.

This clonotype came up a few times. The chain combines TRBV5-1 with TRBJ2-5, with D perhaps matching TRBD1 or TRBD2 (5 bases each). The V gene lost 4 bases and the J gene lost 1 base, with 17 bases spanning the gap. The CDR3 loop spans 16 amino acids. Germline V gives CDR1 SGHRS, CDR2 YFSETQ. CDR3 nucleotide sequence: TGCGCCAGCAGCCCGTGGGGGACCGCGACCCAAGAGACCCAGTACTTC. It encodes CASSPWGTATQETQYF.

Comment on this clonotype: Possible read error: a much larger clone is one base away. As DNA, the CDR3 is TGTGCCAGCAACGGGGACTTCTCCACCGAGGAGCTGTTTTTT. Protein product: CASNGDFSTEELFF. This chain links TRBV7-9 with TRBJ2-2; weak D call: TRBD2 (6 bases). The CDR3 consists of 14 residues. Germline values: CDR1 SEHNR, CDR2 FQNEAQ (reference sequence). The full variable domain, its missing parts supplied by reference TRBV7-9 and TRBJ2-2, is DTGVSQNPRHKITKRGQNVTFRCDPISEHNRLYWYRQTLGQGPEFLTYFQNEAQLEKSRLLSDRFSAERPKGSFSTLEIQRTEQGDSAMYLCASNGDFSTEELFFGEGSRLTVL.

This clonotype has just a few counts. The chain uses TRBV7-2 and TRBJ2-7; D possibly corresponds to TRBD1 (6 bases). The CDR3 contains 16 residues. Per the germline V gene, CDR1 is SGHTA and CDR2 is FQGNSA. Trimming removed 5 bases from V and 3 bases from J, with 20 bases in between. The CDR3 bases are TGTGCCAGCAGCCCATGGGGGCCAGGGTCCGGCTACGAGCAGTACTTC. The encoded protein is CASSPWGPGSGYEQYF.

The V call is TRBV7-2, the J call TRBJ2-7, with D perhaps assigned TRBD1 or TRBD2 (7 bases each). Germline CDR1 and CDR2: SGHTA and FQGNSA. This CDR3 is 14 amino acids long. V dropped 8 bases and J dropped 6 bases, with 20 bases sitting between them. The CDR3 spells CASSSRGRAVEQYF. CDR3 bases: TGTGCCAGCTCTAGCAGGGGGAGGGCCGTCGAGCAGTACTTC.

This chain connects TRBV7-9 to TRBJ2-1; maybe TRBD1 (6 bases). Trimming took 6 bases from V and 1 from J, leaving 13 bases between them. This CDR3 region has 15 residues. Germline CDR1 and CDR2: SEHNR and FQNEAQ (reference sequence). CDR3 residues: CASRGEQGSYNEQFF. CDR3 nucleotides: TGTGCCAGCAGAGGGGAACAGGGATCCTACAATGAGCAGTTCTTC.

The chain couples TRBV12-3 or TRBV12-4 to TRBJ2-3, with TRBD2 matching over 9 bases. Trimming took 10 bases from V and 3 from J; bases not matched to a gene: 5. CDR3 length: 13 residues. CDR3 DNA sequence: TGTGCCATAGGACTAGCGATTACAGATACGCAGTATTTT. Its protein product is CAIGLAITDTQYF.

A single count supports this clonotype. The chain employs TRBV20-1 and TRBJ2-7; D tentatively fits TRBD1 or TRBD2 (5 bases each). The CDR3 loop spans 13 amino acids. The V end lost 6 bases, the J end lost 6 bases, and 18 bases lay between the germline ends. The germline CDR1 and CDR2 sequences are DFQATT and SNEGSKA (reference sequence). Here the CDR3 DNA reads TGCAGTGCCACGGGACCCGAGCGTGGCGAGCAGTACTTC. Its translation is CSATGPERGEQYF.

V gene TRBV7-8 combines with J gene TRBJ2-3; D gene unclear. Deletions cut 1 base from V and 2 bases from J, with 10 bases between. This CDR3 is 15 amino acids long. Per the germline V gene, CDR1 is SGHVS and CDR2 is FQNEAQ. CDR3 sequence (DNA): TGTGCCAGCAGCTTAGGGGTAGGAGTCACAGATACGCAGTATTTT. Translating gives CASSLGVGVTDTQYF.

V and J are TRBV4-3 and TRBJ2-3, with TRBD1 matching 9 bases. The germline gives CDR1 LGHNA, CDR2 YSLEER. This CDR3 comprises 15 residues. After removal of 4 bases from V and 3 bases from J, the junction contained 5 bases not matched to a gene. In DNA, the CDR3 is TGCGCCAGCAGCCTGGGGACAGGGATGACAGATACGCAGTATTTT. Amino acids: CASSLGTGMTDTQYF.

The chain is built from TRBV27 and TRBJ1-4; no clear D gene. The CDR3 loop spans 13 amino acids. Germline CDR1 MNHEY, CDR2 SMNVEV (reference sequence). Trimming removed 3 bases from V and 8 bases from J, with 10 bases in between. As DNA, the CDR3 is TGTGCCAGCAGTTTCGGTCGGGCGGAAAAACTGTTTTTT. It encodes CASSFGRAEKLFF.

With respect to this clonotype: Its ends do not fully match the called genes, so a read error is possible. V usage is TRBV12-3 or TRBV12-4 and J usage is TRBJ1-4; D gene ambiguous. This CDR3 has 15 residues. The CDR3 reads CASSAYPGINKKLFF. The DNA for the CDR3 is TGTGCCAGCAGTGCGTATCCGGGAATTAATAAAAAACTGTTTTTT.

This clonotype has more than one count but fewer than ten. This chain connects TRBV6-1 to TRBJ2-7; TRBD1 matches at 7 bases. This CDR3 region has 14 residues. Losses at the gene ends were 1 base for V and 2 bases for J; bases not matched to a gene: 2. Germline loops: CDR1 MNHNS, CDR2 SASEGT. The CDR3 bases are TGTGCCAGCAGTGAAGTCCAGGGGGCCTACGAGCAGTACTTC. Translated, it gives CASSEVQGAYEQYF.

V usage is TRBV5-1 and J usage is TRBJ2-1, with D possibly being TRBD1 (6 bases). The CDR3 runs 15 residues. V gave up 0 bases and J gave up 8 bases, with 15 bases separating them. The germline gives CDR1 SGHRS, CDR2 YFSETQ. CDR3 region: CASSLGQERLYEQFF. CDR3 nucleotide sequence: TGCGCCAGCAGCTTGGGACAGGAGAGGTTGTATGAGCAGTTCTTC.